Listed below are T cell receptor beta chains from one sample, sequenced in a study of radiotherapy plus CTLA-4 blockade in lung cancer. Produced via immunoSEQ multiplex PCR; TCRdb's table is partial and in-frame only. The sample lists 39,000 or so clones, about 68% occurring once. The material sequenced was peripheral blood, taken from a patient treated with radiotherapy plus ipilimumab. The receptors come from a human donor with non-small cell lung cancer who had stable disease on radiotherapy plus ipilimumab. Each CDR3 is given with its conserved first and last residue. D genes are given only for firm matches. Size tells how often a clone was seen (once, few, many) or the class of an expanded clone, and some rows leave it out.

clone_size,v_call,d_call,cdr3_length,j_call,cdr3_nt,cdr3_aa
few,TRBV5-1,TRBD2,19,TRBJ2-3,TGCGCCAGCAGCTTTCTCGGACTAGCGGGGCGGGACTTCACAGATACGCAGTATTTT,CASSFLGLAGRDFTDTQYF
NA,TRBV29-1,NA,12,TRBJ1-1,TGCAGCGGAACTCTCACGAAAACTGAAGCTTTCTTT,CSGTLTKTEAFF
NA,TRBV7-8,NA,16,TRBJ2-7,TGTGCCAGCAGCAGCACCGGTAGGACTTTCTCCTACGAGCAGTACTTC,CASSSTGRTFSYEQYF
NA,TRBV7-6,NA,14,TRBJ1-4,TGTGCCAGCACTGGGACGCAAACTAATGAAAAACTGTTTTTT,CASTGTQTNEKLFF
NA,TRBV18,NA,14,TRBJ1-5,TGTGCCAGCTCCTGGGCAGGGCAGAATCAGCCCCAGCATTTT,CASSWAGQNQPQHF
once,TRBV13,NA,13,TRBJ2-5,TGTGCCAGCAGCCGACTAGTTGAAGAGACCCAGTACTTC,CASSRLVEETQYF
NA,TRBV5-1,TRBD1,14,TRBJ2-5,TGCGCCAGCAGCGCGGACAGGGGGAGAGAGACCCAGTACTTC,CASSADRGRETQYF
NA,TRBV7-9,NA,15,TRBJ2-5,TGTGCCAGCAGCCCTCGGGGAGGGGGCTTGGAGACCCAGTACTTC,CASSPRGGGLETQYF
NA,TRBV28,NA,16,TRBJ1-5,TGTGCCAGCAGTTTAAGTACGCAGGGCGGCAATCAGCCCCAGCATTTT,CASSLSTQGGNQPQHF
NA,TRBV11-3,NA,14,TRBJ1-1,TGTGCCAGCAGCTTAGGGCAGACAGGAACTGAAGCTTTCTTT,CASSLGQTGTEAFF
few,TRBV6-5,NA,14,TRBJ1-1,TGTGCCAGCAGAGCCCTGGTGGAGGGGGCTGAAGCTTTCTTT,CASRALVEGAEAFF
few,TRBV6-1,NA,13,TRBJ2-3,TGTGCCAGCAGTTATCACTTAGGAGATACGCAGTATTTT,CASSYHLGDTQYF
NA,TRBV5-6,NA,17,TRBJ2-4,TGTGCCAGCAGCTTGGGGGCAGGAGACTATCACAAAAACATTCAGTACTTC,CASSLGAGDYHKNIQYF
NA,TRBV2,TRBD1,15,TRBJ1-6,TGTGCCAGCAGGCTAGGGACAGGGAGTAATTCACCCCTCCACTTT,CASRLGTGSNSPLHF
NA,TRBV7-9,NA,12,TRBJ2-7,TGTGCCAGCAGCCGGGAGATTTACGAGCAGTACTTC,CASSREIYEQYF
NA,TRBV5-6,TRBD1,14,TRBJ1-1,TGTGCCAGCAGCGCGGGACAGACCAACACTGAAGCTTTCTTT,CASSAGQTNTEAFF
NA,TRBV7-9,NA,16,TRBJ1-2,TGTGCCAGCAGCTTAAGCCTGACCGGCCTAAGCTATGGCTACACCTTC,CASSLSLTGLSYGYTF
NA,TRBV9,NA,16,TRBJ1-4,TGTGCCAGCAGCGTAGGCGGGAGGGCCTATAATGAAAAACTGTTTTTT,CASSVGGRAYNEKLFF
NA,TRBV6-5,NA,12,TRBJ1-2,TGTGCCAGCAGTCAGATCGGGGGTGGCTACACCTTC,CASSQIGGGYTF
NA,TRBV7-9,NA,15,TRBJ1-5,TGTGCCAGCAGCTTATCTGGGGTTGGCAATCAGCCCCAGCATTTT,CASSLSGVGNQPQHF
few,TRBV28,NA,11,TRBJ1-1,TGTGCCAGCAATGGGATAATTGAAGCTTTCTTT,CASNGIIEAFF
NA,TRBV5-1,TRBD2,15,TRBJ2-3,TGCGCCAGCAGGGGGAGCGGGGGGGCAGTAGATACGCAGTATTTT,CASRGSGGAVDTQYF
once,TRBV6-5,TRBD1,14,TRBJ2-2,TGTGCCAGCAGTCGGACAGGGGGTACCGGGGAGCTGTTTTTT,CASSRTGGTGELFF
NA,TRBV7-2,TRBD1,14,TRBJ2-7,TGTGCCAGCAGCCCCCCCGGGACAGCCTACGAGCAGTACTTC,CASSPPGTAYEQYF
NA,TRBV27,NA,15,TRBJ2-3,TGTGCCAGCAGTTCACCCAAACTATTTTCTGATACGCAGTATTTT,CASSSPKLFSDTQYF
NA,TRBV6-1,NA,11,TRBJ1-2,TGTGCCAGCATGTGGAACTATGGCTACACCTTC,CASMWNYGYTF
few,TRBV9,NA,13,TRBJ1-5,TGTGCCAGCAGCGTGGGGGGTAGCCAGCCCCAGCATTTT,CASSVGGSQPQHF
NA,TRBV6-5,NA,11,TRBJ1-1,TGTGCCAGCGTAGAGGGGACTGAAGCTTTCTTT,CASVEGTEAFF
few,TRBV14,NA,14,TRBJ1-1,TGTGCCAGCAGCCGCCGGTGGGGGAACACTGAAGCTTTCTTT,CASSRRWGNTEAFF
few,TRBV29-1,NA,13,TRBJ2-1,TGCAGCGCTATCGGGTTATCCTACAATGAGCAGTTCTTC,CSAIGLSYNEQFF
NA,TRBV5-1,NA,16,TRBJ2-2,TGCGCCAGCAGCTTAGGTGCGCGTACTAGTACCGGGGAGCTGTTTTTT,CASSLGARTSTGELFF
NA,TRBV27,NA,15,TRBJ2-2,TGTGCCAGCACGACAAGGGCTCAGAACACCGGGGAGCTGTTTTTT,CASTTRAQNTGELFF
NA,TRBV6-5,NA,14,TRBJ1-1,TGTGCCAGCAGTTACTCGAGGAGCTACACTGAAGCTTTCTTT,CASSYSRSYTEAFF
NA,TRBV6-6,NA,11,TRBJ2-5,TGTGCCAGCACCCCTAGCGAGACCCAGTACTTC,CASTPSETQYF
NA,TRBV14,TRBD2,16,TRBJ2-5,TGTGCCAGCAGCCAACTACGACTAGCGGGACAAGAGACCCAGTACTTC,CASSQLRLAGQETQYF
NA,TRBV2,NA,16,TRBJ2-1,TGTGCCAGCAGTGAGGACCCGGGGTCGGACGACAATGAGCAGTTCTTC,CASSEDPGSDDNEQFF
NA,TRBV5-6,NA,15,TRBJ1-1,TGTGCCAGCAGCTTGGAGCCGGGGCCGAACACTGAAGCTTTCTTT,CASSLEPGPNTEAFF
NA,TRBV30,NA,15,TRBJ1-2,TGTGCCTGGAGTGTACTGACAGCTTCTAACTATGGCTACACCTTC,CAWSVLTASNYGYTF
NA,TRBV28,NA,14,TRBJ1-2,TGTGCCAGCAGTTTATGGCAGATAAACTATGGCTACACCTTC,CASSLWQINYGYTF
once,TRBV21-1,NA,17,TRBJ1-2,TGTGCCAGCAGCACCCCGCATAGGGACAGGGATGATTATGGCTACACCTTC,CASSTPHRDRDDYGYTF
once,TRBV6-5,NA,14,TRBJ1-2,TGTGCCAGCAGTTACGACGGAAAAAACTATGGCTACACCTTC,CASSYDGKNYGYTF
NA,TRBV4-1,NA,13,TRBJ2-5,TGCGCCAGCAGCCACACGGTTACAGAGACCCAGTACTTC,CASSHTVTETQYF
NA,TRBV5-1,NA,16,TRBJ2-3,TGCGCCAGCAGCTTGTTTTCGGGGGGCGGCACAGATACGCAGTATTTT,CASSLFSGGGTDTQYF
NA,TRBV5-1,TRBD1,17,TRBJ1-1,TGCGCCAGCAGCTACCGACAGGGAGTAGGTAATAACACTGAAGCTTTCTTT,CASSYRQGVGNNTEAFF
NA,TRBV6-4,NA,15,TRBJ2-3,TGTGCCAGCAGTGACACGGCGGGGAGCACAGATACGCAGTATTTT,CASSDTAGSTDTQYF
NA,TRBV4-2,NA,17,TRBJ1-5,TGTGCCAGCAGCCAAGATCGGGGGAGACAGGTTTTTCAGCCCCAGCATTTT,CASSQDRGRQVFQPQHF